This T cell receptor (beta chain) was observed in a study of blood T cell repertoires in COVID-19 (dated by TCRdb to the early 2020s). Study-level background: The collaborator samples originated in the United States, Italy and Spain and spanned the acute and convalescent phases of COVID-19. Samples were obtained from the ongoing ImmuneRACE study (first 160 participants) and from 1,254 subjects provided by 6 global collaborators. The dataset comprised deeply sampled blood TCRbeta repertoires from subjects exposed to, actively infected with, or recovered from COVID-19. The prospective study material was composed of cDNA or gDNA derived from T cells, B-cell-depleted T cells, or PBMCs. Where available, HLA class I and class II types were obtained from metadata supplied by the sample provider rather than from assay-based typing. The repertoires were released in a freely available public database meant as a resource for research on the immune response to SARS-CoV-2. The sample metadata nearly always contained a de-identified subject ID, COVID-19 status, age in years and sex.

About this clone itself: This receptor's antigen is unknown. No per-base quality is available; no much larger clone lies one base away.

Participants in the prospective study were aged about 18 to 95 years, lived in about two dozen United States geographic areas, and enrolled through a virtual design. To assign participants to cohorts, the prospective study relied on clinical history that participants themselves reported in a screening survey and a study questionnaire. For ImmuneRACE Cohort 3, a participant was defined as recovered based on two consecutive negative NP/OP PCR tests, clearance by a healthcare professional, or resolution of symptoms. Mobile phlebotomists in the prospective study collected whole blood, serum and a nasopharyngeal or oropharyngeal swab from every participant. Prospective study participants could optionally give additional blood draws and questionnaires over a roughly two-month period. Blood samples from the prospective study were shipped frozen or at room temperature prior to DNA extraction. TCRbeta CDR3 regions were amplified from genomic DNA by means of the immunoSEQ Assay, a bias-controlled multiplex PCR. Under the source paper's analysis protocol: The number of nucleated cells in each sample was estimated by amplification of reference gene primers within the assay. To quantify the absolute abundance of each unique TCRbeta CDR3 rearrangement, sequence reads were collapsed and filtered. For each sample, productive Simpson clonality was calculated as the square root of Simpson's diversity index over productive rearrangements. Sourced from immuneACCESS, this table was stored by TCRdb with only in-frame sequences that have V and J called. A share of the clones is absent; for the studies checked, an unresolved V gene accounts for under half, and the remainder has no known explanation. That table gives V, J and clone size, and the DNA gave D and trimming. The sample yields 250,000 or so clones; about 89% were counted once. The top ten hold under 10% of the sample.

Overall results and qualifications from the work: The quantity of clinical and demographic metadata differed by source and by participant and was supplied without curation.

The receptor was derived from a man aged 35-49 years who had recovered from COVID-19. The specimen sequenced was PBMCs or T cells enriched from blood (not recorded which).

The nucleotide sequence is TGTGCCAGCAGCTTCCTAGGCAATGAGCAGTTCTTC. The resulting protein is CASSFLGNEQFF. The V gene is TRBV7-3 and the J gene is TRBJ2-1; the D gene assignment is ambiguous. The CDR3 runs 12 amino acids, cysteine and phenylalanine included. The entry retains the CDR3 DNA only, 36 bases that are in frame from base 1. The trim is 3 bases for V and 6 bases for J, with a gap of 6 bases between the germline ends. Looking up the germline V gene yields CDR1 SGHTA and CDR2 FQGTGA.